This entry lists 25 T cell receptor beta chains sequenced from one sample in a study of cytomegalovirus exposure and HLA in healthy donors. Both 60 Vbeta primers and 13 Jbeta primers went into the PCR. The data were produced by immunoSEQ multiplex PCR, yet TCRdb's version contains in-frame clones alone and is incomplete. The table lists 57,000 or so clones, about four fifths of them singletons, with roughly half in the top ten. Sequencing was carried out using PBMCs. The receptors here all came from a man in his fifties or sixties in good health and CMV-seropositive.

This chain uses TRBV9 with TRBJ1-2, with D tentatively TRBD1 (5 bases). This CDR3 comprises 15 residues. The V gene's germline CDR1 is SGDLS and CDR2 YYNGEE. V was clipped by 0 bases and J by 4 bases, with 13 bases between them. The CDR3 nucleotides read TGTGCCAGCAGCGTAGGTCGGCAGGGCCTCTATGGCTACACCTTC. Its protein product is CASSVGRQGLYGYTF.

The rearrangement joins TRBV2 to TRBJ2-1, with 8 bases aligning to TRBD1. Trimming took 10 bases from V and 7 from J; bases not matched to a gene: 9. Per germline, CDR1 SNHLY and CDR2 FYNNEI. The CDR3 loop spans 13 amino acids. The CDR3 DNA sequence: TGTGCCATCCCGGACAGGGTGGAGAATGAGCAGTTCTTC. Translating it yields CAIPDRVENEQFF.

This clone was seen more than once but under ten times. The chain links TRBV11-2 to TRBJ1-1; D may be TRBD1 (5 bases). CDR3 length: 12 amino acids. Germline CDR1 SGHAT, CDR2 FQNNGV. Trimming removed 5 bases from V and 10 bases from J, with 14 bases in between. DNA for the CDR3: TGTGCCAGCAGCCCCCCGGGGGTAGGAGCTTTCTTT. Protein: CASSPPGVGAFF.

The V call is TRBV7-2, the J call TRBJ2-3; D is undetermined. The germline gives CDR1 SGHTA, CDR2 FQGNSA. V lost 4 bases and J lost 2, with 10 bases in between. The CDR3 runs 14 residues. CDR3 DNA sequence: TGTGCCAGCAGCTCTGACTCTGCCACAGATACGCAGTATTTT. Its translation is CASSSDSATDTQYF.

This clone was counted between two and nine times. CDR3: CASSLGGQGEQYF. The CDR3 region has the DNA TGTGCCAGCAGCTTAGGGGGCCAGGGCGAGCAGTACTTC. This chain links TRBV7-9 with TRBJ2-7; tentative D call: TRBD1 (5 bases). This CDR3 has 13 amino acids. CDR1 and CDR2 (germline): SEHNR, FQNEAQ (reference sequence). V was trimmed by 1 base and J by 6 bases, leaving 10 bases between them.

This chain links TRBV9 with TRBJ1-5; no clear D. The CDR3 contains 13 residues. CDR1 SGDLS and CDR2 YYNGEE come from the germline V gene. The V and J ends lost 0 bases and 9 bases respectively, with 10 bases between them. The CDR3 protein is CASSVGGEGPQHF. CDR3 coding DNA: TGTGCCAGCAGCGTAGGAGGAGAGGGGCCCCAGCATTTT.

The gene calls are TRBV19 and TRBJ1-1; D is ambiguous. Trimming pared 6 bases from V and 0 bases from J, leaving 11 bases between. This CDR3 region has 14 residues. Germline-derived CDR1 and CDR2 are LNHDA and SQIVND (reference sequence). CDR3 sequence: CASSRREMNTEAFF. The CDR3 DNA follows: TGTGCCAGTAGCCGAAGAGAAATGAACACTGAAGCTTTCTTT.

The CDR3 DNA is TGTGCCAGCAGCCAATGGGGGGAAGCGGGACTACAATACGAGCAGTACTTC. This encodes CASSQWGEAGLQYEQYF. This rearrangement joins TRBV4-2 to TRBJ2-7; 7 bases line up with TRBD2. CDR1 is LGHNA, CDR2 YNFKEQ, per germline. The V gene end was trimmed by 2 bases and the J gene end by 4 bases; junction bases not matched to a gene: 14. The CDR3 is 17 amino acids.

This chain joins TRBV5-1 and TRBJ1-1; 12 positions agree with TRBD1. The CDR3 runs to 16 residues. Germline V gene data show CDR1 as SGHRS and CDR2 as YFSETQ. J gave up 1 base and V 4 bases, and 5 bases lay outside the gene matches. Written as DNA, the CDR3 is TGCGCCAGCAGCGGGGACAGGGGGCTCTCGAACACTGAAGCTTTCTTT. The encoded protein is CASSGDRGLSNTEAFF.

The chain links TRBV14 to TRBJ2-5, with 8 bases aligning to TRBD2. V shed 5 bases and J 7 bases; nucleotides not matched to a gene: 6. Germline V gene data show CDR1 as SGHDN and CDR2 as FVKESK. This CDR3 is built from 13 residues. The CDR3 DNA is TGTGCCAGCAGCACCGGACTAGCCACGACCCAGTACTTC. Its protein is CASSTGLATTQYF. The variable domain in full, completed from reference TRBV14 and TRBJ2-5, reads EAGVTQFPSHSVIEKGQTVTLRCDPISGHDNLYWYRRVMGKEIKFLLHFVKESKQDESGMPNNRFLAERTGGTYSTLKVQPAELEDSGVYFCASSTGLATTQYFGPGTRLLVL.

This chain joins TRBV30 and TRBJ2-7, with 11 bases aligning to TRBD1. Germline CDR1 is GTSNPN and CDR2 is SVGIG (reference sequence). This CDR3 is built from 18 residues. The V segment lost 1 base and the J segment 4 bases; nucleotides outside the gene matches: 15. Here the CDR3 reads CAWSDTDRGQKNTYEQYF. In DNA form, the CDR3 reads TGTGCCTGGAGTGACACGGACAGGGGGCAAAAAAACACTTACGAGCAGTACTTC.

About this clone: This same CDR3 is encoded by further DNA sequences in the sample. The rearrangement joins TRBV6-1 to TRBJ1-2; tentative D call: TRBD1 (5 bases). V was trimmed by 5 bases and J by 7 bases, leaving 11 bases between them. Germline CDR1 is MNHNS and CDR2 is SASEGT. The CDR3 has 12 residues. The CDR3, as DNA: TGTGCCAGCAGTTTTGTCGGGGGTGGCTACACCTTC. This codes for CASSFVGGGYTF.

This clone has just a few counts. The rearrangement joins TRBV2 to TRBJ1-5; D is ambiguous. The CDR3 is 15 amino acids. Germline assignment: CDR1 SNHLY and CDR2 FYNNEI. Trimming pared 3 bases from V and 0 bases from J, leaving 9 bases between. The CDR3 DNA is TGTGCCAGCAGTGAGCGGGCCCTTAGCAATCAGCCCCAGCATTTT. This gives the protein CASSERALSNQPQHF.

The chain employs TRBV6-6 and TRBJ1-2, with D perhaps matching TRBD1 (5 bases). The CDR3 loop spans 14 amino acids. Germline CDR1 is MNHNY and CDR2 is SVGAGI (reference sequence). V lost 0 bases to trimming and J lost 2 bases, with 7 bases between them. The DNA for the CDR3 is TGTGCCAGCAGTTACTCCGCAGGGAACTATGGCTACACCTTC. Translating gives CASSYSAGNYGYTF.

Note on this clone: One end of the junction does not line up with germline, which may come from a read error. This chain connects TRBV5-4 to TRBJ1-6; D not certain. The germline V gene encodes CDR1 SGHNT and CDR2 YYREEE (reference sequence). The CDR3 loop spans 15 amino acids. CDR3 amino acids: CASSSTEGANSPLHF. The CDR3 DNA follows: TGTGCCAGCAGCTCCACCGAAGGAGCAAATTCCCCCCTCCACTTT. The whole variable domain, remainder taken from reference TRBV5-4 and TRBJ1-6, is ETGVTQSPTHLIKTRGQQVTLRCSSQSGHNTVSWYQQALGQGPQFIFQYYREEENGRGNFPPRFSGLQFPNYSSELNVNALELDDSALYLCASSSTEGANSPLHFGNGTRLTVT.

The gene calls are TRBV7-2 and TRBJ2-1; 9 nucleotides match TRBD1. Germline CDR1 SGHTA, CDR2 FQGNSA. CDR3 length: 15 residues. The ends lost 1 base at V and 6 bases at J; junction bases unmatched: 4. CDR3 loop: CASSLEQGAVNEQFF. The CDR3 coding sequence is TGTGCCAGCAGCTTAGAACAGGGGGCGGTCAATGAGCAGTTCTTC. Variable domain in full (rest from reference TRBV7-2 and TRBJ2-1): GAGVSQSPSNKVTEKGKDVELRCDPISGHTALYWYRQSLGQGLEFLIYFQGNSAPDKSGLPSDRFSAERTGGSVSTLTIQRTQQEDSAVYLCASSLEQGAVNEQFFGPGTRLTVL.

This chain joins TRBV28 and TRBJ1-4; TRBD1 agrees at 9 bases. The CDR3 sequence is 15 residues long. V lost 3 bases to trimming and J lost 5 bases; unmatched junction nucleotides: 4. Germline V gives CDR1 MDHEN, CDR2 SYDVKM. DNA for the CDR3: TGTGCCAGCAGTTTCCGACAGGGGGAAAATGAAAAACTGTTTTTT. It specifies CASSFRQGENEKLFF.

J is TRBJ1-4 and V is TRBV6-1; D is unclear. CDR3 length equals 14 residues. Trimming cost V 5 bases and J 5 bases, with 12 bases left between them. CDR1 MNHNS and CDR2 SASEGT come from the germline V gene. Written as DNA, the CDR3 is TGTGCCAGCAGTATCCTGGACTTAAATGAAAAACTGTTTTTT. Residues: CASSILDLNEKLFF.

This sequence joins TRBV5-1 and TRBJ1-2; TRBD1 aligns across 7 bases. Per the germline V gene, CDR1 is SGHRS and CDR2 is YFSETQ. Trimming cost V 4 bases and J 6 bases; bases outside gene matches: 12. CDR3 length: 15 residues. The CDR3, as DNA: TGCGCCAGCAGCCCTTGGGTCCCGACAGGGAATGGCTACACCTTC. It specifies CASSPWVPTGNGYTF.

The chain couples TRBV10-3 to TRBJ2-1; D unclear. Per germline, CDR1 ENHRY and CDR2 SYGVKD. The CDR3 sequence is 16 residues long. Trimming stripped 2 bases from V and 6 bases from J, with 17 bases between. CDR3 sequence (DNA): TGTGCCATCAGTGAGGTACAAACTAAAACCGGCAATGAGCAGTTCTTC. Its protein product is CAISEVQTKTGNEQFF.

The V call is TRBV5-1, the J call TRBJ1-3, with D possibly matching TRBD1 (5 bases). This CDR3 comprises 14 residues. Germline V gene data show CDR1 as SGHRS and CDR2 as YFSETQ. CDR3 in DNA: TGCGGATTTCCACCGGGGGGCTCTGGAAACACCATATATTTT. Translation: CGFPPGGSGNTIYF.

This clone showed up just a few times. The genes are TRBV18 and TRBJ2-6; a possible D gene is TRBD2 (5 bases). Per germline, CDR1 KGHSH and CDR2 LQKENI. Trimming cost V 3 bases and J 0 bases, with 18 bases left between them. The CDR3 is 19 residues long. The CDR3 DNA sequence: TGTGCCAGCTCACCTGTCGGACTCTATGGCGGCTCTGGGGCCAACGTCCTGACTTTC. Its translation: CASSPVGLYGGSGANVLTF.

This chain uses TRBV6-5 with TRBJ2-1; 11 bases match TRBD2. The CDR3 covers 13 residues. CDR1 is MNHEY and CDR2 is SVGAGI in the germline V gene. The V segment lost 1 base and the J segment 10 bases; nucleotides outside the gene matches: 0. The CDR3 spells CASSYWTSGEQFF. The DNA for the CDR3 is TGTGCCAGCAGTTACTGGACTAGCGGGGAGCAGTTCTTC.

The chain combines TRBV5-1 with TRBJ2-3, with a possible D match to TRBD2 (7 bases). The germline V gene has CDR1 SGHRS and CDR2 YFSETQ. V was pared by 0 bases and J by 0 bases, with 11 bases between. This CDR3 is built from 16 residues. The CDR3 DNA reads TGCGCCAGCAGCTTGGTCGCGGGGGCTAGCACAGATACGCAGTATTTT. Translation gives CASSLVAGASTDTQYF.

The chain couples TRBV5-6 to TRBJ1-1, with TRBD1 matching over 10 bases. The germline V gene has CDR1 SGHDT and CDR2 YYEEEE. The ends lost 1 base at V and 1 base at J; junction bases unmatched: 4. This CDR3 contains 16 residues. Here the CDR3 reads CASSLPGQGQNTEAFF. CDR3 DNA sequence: TGTGCCAGCAGCTTGCCGGGACAGGGGCAGAACACTGAAGCTTTCTTT.